These 28 T cell receptor beta chains were all obtained from the same sample, sequenced in a study of beta chain features in type 1 diabetes. The investigators reverse transcribed all of the isolated RNA, so they sequenced expressed TCRB transcripts. The method was immunoSEQ multiplex PCR; TCRdb's version includes in-frame clones alone and lacks a portion of them. In the table there are 350,000 to 450,000 clones, 11% to 15% of which are singletons. Source material: naive CD4+ T cells from blood. The receptors originated from a man aged 25-40 years in good health.

The chain recombines TRBV7-2 with TRBJ2-5; D is undetermined. The V and J ends lost 4 bases and 5 bases respectively, with 8 bases between them. Germline CDR1 reads SGHTA; CDR2 reads FQGNSA. CDR3 length equals 12 residues. Written as DNA, the CDR3 is TGTGCCAGCAGCTCCGCGGTGGAGACCCAGTACTTC. Amino acid sequence: CASSSAVETQYF.

This clone was observed a few times. This chain joins TRBV5-1 and TRBJ2-5; 11 positions agree with TRBD2. V trimming: 4 bases; J trimming: 5 bases; junction bases outside the gene matches: 10. This CDR3 contains 16 residues. Germline assignment: CDR1 SGHRS and CDR2 YFSETQ. The CDR3 DNA reads TGCGCCAGCAGCCTTGTAAAGACTAGCGGGGCGGAGACCCAGTACTTC. Amino acid sequence: CASSLVKTSGAETQYF. The variable domain in full, completed from reference TRBV5-1 and TRBJ2-5, reads KAGVTQTPRYLIKTRGQQVTLSCSPISGHRSVSWYQQTPGQGLQFLFEYFSETQRNKGNFPGRFSGRQFSNSRSEMNVSTLELGDSALYLCASSLVKTSGAETQYFGPGTRLLVL.

This chain joins TRBV11-2 and TRBJ2-7; 10 bases are a match to TRBD1. This CDR3 has 16 residues. V trimming: 5 bases; J trimming: 4 bases; junction bases outside the gene matches: 11. Germline assignment: CDR1 SGHAT and CDR2 FQNNGV. This CDR3 is CASSPIPTGGQYEQYF. The CDR3 region has the DNA TGTGCCAGCAGCCCGATCCCGACAGGGGGCCAGTACGAGCAGTACTTC.

This clone was seen more than once but under ten times. V is TRBV25-1 and J is TRBJ2-7; D is perhaps TRBD1 or TRBD2 (6 bases each). V lost 2 bases and J 6 bases, leaving 14 bases between the germline ends. Germline CDR1 MGHDK, CDR2 SYGVNS. The CDR3 loop spans 14 amino acids. The CDR3 spells CASSEAGGKGEQYV. CDR3 in DNA: TGTGCCAGCAGTGAAGCCGGGGGCAAGGGCGAGCAGTACGTC.

The sample holds a few counts of this clone. V gene TRBV6-5 combines with J gene TRBJ2-1; D gene unclear. Trimming left V 2 bases short and J 5 bases short, with 13 bases between. The V gene's germline CDR1 is MNHEY and CDR2 SVGAGI. This CDR3 is 15 amino acids long. In nucleotides, the CDR3 is TGTGCCAGCAGTTACCATCGGGCTCCCCACAATGAGCAGTTCTTC. Its translation is CASSYHRAPHNEQFF.

This clone was counted a few times. V usage is TRBV4-1 and J usage is TRBJ2-3; either TRBD1 or TRBD2 may supply D (6 bases each). This CDR3 spans 17 amino acids. Germline V gene lookup returns CDR1 MGHRA and CDR2 YSYEKL. The ends were cut back, 1 base at V and 3 bases at J, with 17 bases in the middle. This CDR3 reads CASSQVLLAGHTDTQYF. In DNA, the CDR3 is TGCGCCAGCAGCCAAGTCTTGCTGGCGGGACATACAGATACGCAGTATTTT.

The CDR3 here is CSASPSYEQYF. In DNA form, the CDR3 reads TGCAGTGCTAGCCCCTCCTACGAGCAGTACTTC. V and J are TRBV20-1 and TRBJ2-7; D not certain. Trimming removed 3 bases at V and 0 bases at J, with 3 bases between. The CDR3 consists of 11 residues. Germline CDR1 is DFQATT and CDR2 is SNEGSKA (reference sequence).

There are a few counts of this clone. The gene calls are TRBV7-9 and TRBJ2-7; 9 bases agree with TRBD1. Losses at the gene ends were 4 bases for V and 3 bases for J; bases not matched to a gene: 7. Germline V CDR1 and CDR2: SEHNR, FQNEAQ (reference sequence). The CDR3 is 15 residues long. Here the CDR3 DNA reads TGTGCCAGCAGCTCATTCCGGGACAGGGTCTACGAGCAGTACTTC. This translates into CASSSFRDRVYEQYF.

As for this clone: A much larger clone is a single base away; this may be a read error. This sequence joins TRBV5-4 and TRBJ2-1, with D unclear. The V end lost 4 bases, the J end lost 8 bases, and 10 bases lay between the germline ends. This CDR3 spans 12 amino acids. Germline assignment: CDR1 SGHNT and CDR2 YYREEE (reference sequence). CDR3 sequence: CASSPPADEQFF. CDR3 nucleotide sequence: TGTGCCAGCAGCCCCCCGGCGGATGAGCAGTTCTTC.

V usage is TRBV9 and J usage is TRBJ1-2; the D is unclear. The CDR3 is 13 residues long. V was pared by 1 base and J by 8 bases, with 12 bases between. Germline V CDR1 and CDR2: SGDLS, YYNGEE. The CDR3 sequence: CASSVSPQSGYTF. CDR3 bases: TGTGCCAGCAGCGTAAGCCCCCAGTCCGGCTACACCTTC.

V gene TRBV6-4 combines with J gene TRBJ2-2, with no clear D. Germline values: CDR1 MRHNA, CDR2 SNTAGT. The CDR3 is 13 amino acids. The ends were cut back, 6 bases at V and 4 bases at J, with 9 bases in the middle. In DNA, the CDR3 is TGTGCCAGCAGGCCAGAGGTCACCGGGGAGCTGTTTTTT. Translated, it gives CASRPEVTGELFF.

In this sample, this clone turned up a few times. This rearrangement joins TRBV29-1 to TRBJ2-1; D is possibly TRBD1 or TRBD2 (5 bases each). Germline lookup yields CDR1 SQVTM and CDR2 ANQGSEA. The CDR3 consists of 13 residues. Trimming left V 7 bases short and J 4 bases short, with 14 bases between. Here the CDR3 reads CSGQGTGYNEQFF. The CDR3 nucleotides are TGCAGCGGACAAGGGACCGGATACAATGAGCAGTTCTTC.

This chain connects TRBV27 to TRBJ2-3; D is perhaps TRBD2 (6 bases). Germline loops: CDR1 MNHEY, CDR2 SMNVEV (reference sequence). The ends were cut back, 3 bases at V and 6 bases at J, with 13 bases in the middle. This CDR3 has 14 amino acids. The CDR3 DNA sequence: TGTGCCAGCAGTTTGGGGGGTGGGTCGGATACGCAGTATTTT. Encoded protein: CASSLGGGSDTQYF.

The genes are TRBV4-2 and TRBJ2-2, with TRBD1 matching 7 bases. This CDR3 is built from 16 residues. With V trimmed by 3 bases and J by 6 bases, 10 bases remained unmatched. Germline loops: CDR1 LGHNA, CDR2 YNFKEQ. The CDR3 DNA is TGTGCCAGCAGCCACCCCGACAGGGTAAAGGCCGGGGAGCTGTTTTTT. Translated, it gives CASSHPDRVKAGELFF.

This clone occurred many times. Other DNA sequences in this sample translate to the same CDR3. The rearrangement joins TRBV30 to TRBJ1-1; D call uncertain. The CDR3 spans 13 residues. The V end was cut by 0 bases, the J end by 0 bases, with 5 bases between. Germline assignment: CDR1 GTSNPN and CDR2 SVGIG (reference sequence). CDR3 DNA sequence: TGTGCCTGGAGTGTACGGCTGAACACTGAAGCTTTCTTT. This encodes CAWSVRLNTEAFF. The entire variable domain, with the rest obtained from reference TRBV30 and TRBJ1-1, is as follows: SQTIHQWPATLVQPVGSPLSLECTVEGTSNPNLYWYRQAAGRGLQLLFYSVGIGQISSEVPQNLSASRPQDRQFILSSKKLLLSDSGFYLCAWSVRLNTEAFFGQGTRLTVV.

This clone was detected only a few times. The chain combines TRBV13 with TRBJ2-3; D is ambiguous. The germline gives CDR1 PRHDT, CDR2 FYEKMQ (reference sequence). V was cut by 5 bases and J by 3 bases, with 9 bases left in between. The CDR3 is 13 residues long. The CDR3 sequence: CASSARMTDTQYF. DNA of the CDR3: TGTGCCAGCAGCGCCCGAATGACAGATACGCAGTATTTT.

This clone was seen only a few times. Other DNA sequences in the sample encode the same CDR3. The DNA for the CDR3 is TGTGCCTGGACCTCTAACTATGGCTACACCTTC. Translating it yields CAWTSNYGYTF. The chain has TRBV30 and TRBJ1-2; no reliable D call. Germline V gene data show CDR1 as GTSNPN and CDR2 as SVGIG (reference sequence). Between the trimmed V and J ends, which lost 4 bases and 0 bases, there was a span of 3 bases. The CDR3 is 11 residues long.

This clone has only a few counts. This chain joins TRBV25-1 and TRBJ2-6; D may be TRBD2 (5 bases). This CDR3 spans 16 amino acids. The V and J ends lost 1 base and 1 base respectively, with 8 bases between them. Germline CDR1 is MGHDK and CDR2 is SYGVNS. CDR3 residues: CASSEFSASGANVLTF. The CDR3 DNA reads TGTGCCAGCAGTGAATTTAGCGCTTCTGGGGCCAACGTCCTGACTTTC.

The chain joins TRBV7-2 to TRBJ1-5; 7 nucleotides agree with TRBD1. Trimming took 2 bases from V and 8 from J; bases not matched to a gene: 0. Germline CDR1 reads SGHTA; CDR2 reads FQGNSA. The CDR3 is made up of 12 amino acids. DNA of the CDR3: TGTGCCAGCAGCTTAACAGGGGAGCCCCAGCATTTT. This gives the protein CASSLTGEPQHF.

Only a few counts were recorded for this clone. The rearrangement uses TRBV7-8 and TRBJ2-3; D not resolved. The CDR3 is made up of 13 amino acids. V lost 5 bases to trimming and J lost 4 bases, with 10 bases between them. Germline V lookup: CDR1 SGHVS, CDR2 FQNEAQ. The CDR3 bases are TGTGCCAGCAGCGCCCGGCGCGCAGATACGCAGTATTTT. As protein: CASSARRADTQYF.

The table lists this clone with a few counts. A junction end diverges from the germline sequence, so it may reflect a read error. The chain carries TRBV29-1 and TRBJ1-2, with TRBD1 matching 7 bases. Germline CDR1 reads SQVTM; CDR2 reads ANQGSEA. The CDR3 totals 12 residues. CDR3 protein: CSVEGGDYGYTF. CDR3 coding DNA: TGCAGCGTCGAAGGGGGCGACTATGGCTACACCTTC.

The rearrangement uses TRBV10-3 and TRBJ2-1, with 10 positions matching TRBD2. The CDR3 totals 13 residues. Germline V gene data show CDR1 as ENHRY and CDR2 as SYGVKD. Germline trimming cut 4 bases from V and 8 bases from J; bases unmatched to any gene: 2. The CDR3 is CAISASGSDEQFF. The CDR3, as DNA: TGTGCCATCAGTGCTAGCGGGAGCGATGAGCAGTTCTTC.

The chain joins TRBV18 to TRBJ1-4, with D possibly matching TRBD1 (6 bases). The germline V gene encodes CDR1 KGHSH and CDR2 LQKENI. The length of the CDR3 is 14 residues. The V end lost 3 bases, the J end lost 5 bases, and 10 bases lay between the germline ends. CDR3 sequence: CASSPGGINEKLFF. In DNA form, the CDR3 reads TGTGCCAGCTCACCGGGGGGCATCAATGAAAAACTGTTTTTT.

This clone was counted only a few times. The V call is TRBV4-3, the J call TRBJ2-3, with D possibly TRBD1 on 5 matching bases. In germline, CDR1 is LGHNA, CDR2 YSLEER. The CDR3 extends over 16 amino acids. V lost 0 bases and J 4 bases, leaving 14 bases between the germline ends. The CDR3 is CASSQDVSQGPDTQYF. The CDR3 DNA follows: TGCGCCAGCAGCCAAGACGTTAGTCAGGGCCCAGATACGCAGTATTTT.

The chain uses TRBV11-2 and TRBJ2-7, with TRBD1 identical over 10 bases. CDR3 length: 16 amino acids. The J segment lost 3 bases and the V segment lost 4 bases, leaving 9 bases of the junction unmatched. The V gene's germline CDR1 is SGHAT and CDR2 FQNNGV. As DNA, the CDR3 is TGTGCCAGCAGCTCCGGGACAGGGGTCATAGTCTACGAGCAGTACTTC. Amino acids: CASSSGTGVIVYEQYF.

This clone came up a few times. The V call is TRBV2, the J call TRBJ2-5, with D hard to call. Germline V gene lookup returns CDR1 SNHLY and CDR2 FYNNEI. V was cut by 7 bases and J by 2 bases, with 11 bases left in between. CDR3 length: 13 residues. CDR3 amino acids: CASTPVVQETQYF. The CDR3 DNA is TGTGCCAGCACCCCGGTGGTTCAAGAGACCCAGTACTTC.

This clone was counted only a few times. This rearrangement joins TRBV7-2 to TRBJ1-1; D ambiguous. Trimming took off 3 bases at V and 1 base at J, with 15 bases between the two ends. The CDR3 spans 16 residues. Germline V gives CDR1 SGHTA, CDR2 FQGNSA. The CDR3 loop is CASSFPDMPRNTEAFF. CDR3 coding DNA: TGTGCCAGCAGCTTTCCCGACATGCCAAGGAACACTGAAGCTTTCTTT.

The chain carries TRBV15 and TRBJ2-5; 7 bases are shared with TRBD2. Trimming removed 4 bases from V and 7 bases from J; junction bases left unmatched: 9. Per the germline V gene, CDR1 is LNHNV and CDR2 is YYDKDF (reference sequence). CDR3 length: 14 residues. CDR3 amino acids: CATSTRTWEGTQYF. The CDR3 DNA follows: TGTGCCACCAGCACCAGGACTTGGGAGGGGACCCAGTACTTC.